This TCR beta chain was captured by sequencing in a study of control samples from healthy donors and cancer patients. Clones were read by immunoSEQ multiplex PCR, and TCRdb kept only the in-frame ones, dropping some. The data contain 84,000 or so clones, around 92% of them singletons. Looked up from germline, CDR1 is SGHDN and CDR2 is FVKESK. V shed 4 bases and J 4 bases; nucleotides not matched to a gene: 8. This CDR3 contains 15 residues. V is TRBV14 and J is TRBJ2-5, with 8 bases aligning to TRBD2. The sequencing sample was made of blood. This receptor was identified in a man aged 50 to 60 in good health. The CDR3 nucleotides are TGTGCCAGCAGCCCCCGACTAGCGCGGGGAGAGACCCAGTACTTC. Translated, it gives CASSPRLARGETQYF.